This TCR beta chain stems from a study of identical twins' blood T cells. Findings and caveats of the study: Twins shared more top CDR3 clonotypes than unrelated donors did.

The table lists this clonotype with many counts. Its antigen is not identified. TCRdb reanalysed the 5' RACE reads using MiXCR and keeps one entry per CDR3 protein. The table has about 370,000 distinct CDR3 sequences, around 30% seen once. Germline V gene lookup returns CDR1 SGHTA and CDR2 FQGNSA. Between the trimmed V and J ends, which lost 0 bases and 2 bases, there was a span of 8 bases. The CDR3 is 15 amino acids. This chain uses TRBV7-2 with TRBJ2-1, with D uncertain. This TCR came from a woman between 18 and 50 years old in good health. The specimen sequenced was PBMCs. The CDR3 reads CASSLAATTYNEQFF. CDR3 DNA sequence: TGTGCCAGCAGCTTAGCGGCCACTACCTACAATGAGCAGTTCTTC.